A single sample is the source of the 3 T cell receptor beta chains below, sequenced in a study of cytomegalovirus exposure and HLA in healthy donors. In the PCR, 60 Vbeta and 13 Jbeta primers were used. Profiling relied on immunoSEQ multiplex PCR, and the TCRdb table lists in-frame clones only, not all of them. The table has roughly 180,000 clones, approximately 81% seen once; the top ten hold approximately 0.8%. The source material was PBMCs. These receptors all stem from a woman between 18 and 29 years old in good health and CMV-seronegative.

The chain couples TRBV28 to TRBJ1-6; TRBD1 agrees at 7 bases. Per the germline V gene, CDR1 is MDHEN and CDR2 is SYDVKM. V lost 3 bases to trimming and J lost 12 bases; unmatched junction nucleotides: 5. The CDR3 runs 13 residues. CDR3 DNA: TGTGCCAGCAGTTTTGACAGGGTACGACCCCTCCACTTT. Its protein product is CASSFDRVRPLHF.

This rearrangement joins TRBV19 to TRBJ1-1, with D perhaps matching TRBD1 (5 bases). Trimming took off 3 bases at V and 4 bases at J, with 12 bases between the two ends. The V gene's germline CDR1 is LNHDA and CDR2 SQIVND (reference sequence). The CDR3 covers 14 residues. As DNA, the CDR3 is TGTGCCAGTAGTATGGGAGGGGCGAGCACTGAAGCTTTCTTT. Translation gives CASSMGGASTEAFF. The variable domain in full, with the rest retrieved from reference TRBV19 and TRBJ1-1, is DGGITQSPKYLFRKEGQNVTLSCEQNLNHDAMYWYRQDPGQGLRLIYYSQIVNDFQKGDIAEGYSVSREKKESFPLTVTSAQKNPTAFYLCASSMGGASTEAFFGQGTRLTVV.

The V gene is TRBV7-9, the J gene TRBJ2-7; 7 nucleotides match TRBD1. Trimming took 5 bases from V and 2 from J; bases not matched to a gene: 6. Germline V gives CDR1 SEHNR, CDR2 FQNEAQ (reference sequence). The CDR3 has 14 amino acids. This CDR3 reads CASSKGQVAYEQYF. CDR3 in DNA: TGTGCCAGCAGCAAAGGACAGGTAGCCTACGAGCAGTACTTC. The variable domain in full, with the rest retrieved from reference TRBV7-9 and TRBJ2-7, is DTGVSQNPRHKITKRGQNVTFRCDPISEHNRLYWYRQTLGQGPEFLTYFQNEAQLEKSRLLSDRFSAERPKGSFSTLEIQRTEQGDSAMYLCASSKGQVAYEQYFGPGTRLTVT.